The clone carrying this T cell receptor beta chain was detected a few times. The antigen is not known. These data originate in a study of cytomegalovirus exposure and HLA in healthy donors. Trimming cost V 6 bases and J 2 bases; bases outside gene matches: 6. The CDR3 contains 14 residues. Germline V gives CDR1 LNHDA, CDR2 SQIVND (reference sequence). Profiled with immunoSEQ multiplex PCR; TCRdb holds only in-frame clones, not every one. Here the sample spans around 300,000 clones, over 75% being singletons. Study results and limitations: Reports credit the classifier with highly specific, highly sensitive diagnosis of cytomegalovirus status.

The TCR was taken from a woman aged 18-29 years in good health and CMV-seronegative. Sequenced sample: PBMCs. The rearrangement joins TRBV19 to TRBJ2-7; 8 positions agree with TRBD1. The CDR3 sequence is CASRGQGAAYEQYF. CDR3 bases: TGTGCCAGTAGAGGCCAGGGGGCAGCCTACGAGCAGTACTTC. The whole variable domain, filled in from reference TRBV19 and TRBJ2-7, reads DGGITQSPKYLFRKEGQNVTLSCEQNLNHDAMYWYRQDPGQGLRLIYYSQIVNDFQKGDIAEGYSVSREKKESFPLTVTSAQKNPTAFYLCASRGQGAAYEQYFGPGTRLTVT.